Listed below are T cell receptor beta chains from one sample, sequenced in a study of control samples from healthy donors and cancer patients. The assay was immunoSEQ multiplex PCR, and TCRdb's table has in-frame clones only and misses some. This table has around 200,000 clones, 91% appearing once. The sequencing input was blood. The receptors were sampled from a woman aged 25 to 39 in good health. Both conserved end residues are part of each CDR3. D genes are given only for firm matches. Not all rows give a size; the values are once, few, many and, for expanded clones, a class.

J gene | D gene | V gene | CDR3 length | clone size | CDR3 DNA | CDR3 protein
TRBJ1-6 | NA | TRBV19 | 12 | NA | TGTGCCAGTAGTATTGGGAATTCACCCCTCCACTTT | CASSIGNSPLHF
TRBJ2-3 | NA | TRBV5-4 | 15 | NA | TGTGCCAGCAGCTTGGGGGGACTGAGCACAGATACGCAGTATTTT | CASSLGGLSTDTQYF
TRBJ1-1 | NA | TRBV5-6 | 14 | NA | TGTGCCAGCAGCTTGGGCGGGGTGAACACTGAAGCTTTCTTT | CASSLGGVNTEAFF
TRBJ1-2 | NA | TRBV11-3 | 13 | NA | TGTGCCAGCAGCTTAGTAGGGGGCTATGGCTACACCTTC | CASSLVGGYGYTF
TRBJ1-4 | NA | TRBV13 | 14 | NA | TGTGCCAGCAGCTTTAGGACAGCGAATGAAAAACTGTTTTTT | CASSFRTANEKLFF
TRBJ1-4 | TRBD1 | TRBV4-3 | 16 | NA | TGCGCCAGCAGCCCCCTAGGACAGGCAACTAATGAAAAACTGTTTTTT | CASSPLGQATNEKLFF
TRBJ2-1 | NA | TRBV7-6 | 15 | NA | TGTGCCAGCAGCTTAGGTCACTGGCCCTACAATGAGCAGTTCTTC | CASSLGHWPYNEQFF
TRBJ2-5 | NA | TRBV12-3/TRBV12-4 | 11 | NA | TGTGCCAGCAGTTTTGGGGAGACCCAGTACTTC | CASSFGETQYF
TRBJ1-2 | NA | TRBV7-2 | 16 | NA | TGTGCCAGCAGACTTAGCGGATTACAGGGCCCCTATGGCTACACCTTC | CASRLSGLQGPYGYTF
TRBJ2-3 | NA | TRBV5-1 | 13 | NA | TGCGCCAGCAGGGAAACGAGCACAGATACGCAGTATTTT | CASRETSTDTQYF
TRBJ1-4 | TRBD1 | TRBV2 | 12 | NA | TGTGCCAGCGACAGGGGGGTTGAAAAACTGTTTTTT | CASDRGVEKLFF
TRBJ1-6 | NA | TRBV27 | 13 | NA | TGTGCCAGCAGTCCGCGACAGAATTCACCCCTCCACTTT | CASSPRQNSPLHF
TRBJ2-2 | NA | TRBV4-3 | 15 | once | TGCGCCAGCAGCCAAGGCGAGCAGGTCACCGGGGAGCTGTTTTTT | CASSQGEQVTGELFF
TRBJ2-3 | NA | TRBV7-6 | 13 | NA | TGTGCCAGCAGTCGGACTGGCACAGATACGCAGTATTTT | CASSRTGTDTQYF
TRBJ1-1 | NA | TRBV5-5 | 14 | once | TGTGCCAGCAGCTTTAGGGGTGGGAACACTGAAGCTTTCTTT | CASSFRGGNTEAFF
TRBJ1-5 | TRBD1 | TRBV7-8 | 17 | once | TGTGCCAGCAGCTTAGTTACAGGGGGCATTAGCAATCAGCCCCAGCATTTT | CASSLVTGGISNQPQHF
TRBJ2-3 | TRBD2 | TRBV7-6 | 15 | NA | TGTGCCAGCAGCTTAAAGCGGGGGGGCACAGATACGCAGTATTTT | CASSLKRGGTDTQYF
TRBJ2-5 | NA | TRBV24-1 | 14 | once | TGTGCCACCAGTGACCGACGCGTGCAAGAGACCCAGTACTTC | CATSDRRVQETQYF
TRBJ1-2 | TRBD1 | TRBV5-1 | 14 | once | TGCGCCAGCAGCCCGGGGACAGGGGGCCGCGGCTACACCTTC | CASSPGTGGRGYTF
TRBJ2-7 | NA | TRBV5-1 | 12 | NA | TGCGCCAGCAGTTCAGGGGTCTACGAGCAGTACTTC | CASSSGVYEQYF
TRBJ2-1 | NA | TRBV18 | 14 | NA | TGTGCCAGCTCACCGGGAGTATCCCACAATGAGCAGTTCTTC | CASSPGVSHNEQFF
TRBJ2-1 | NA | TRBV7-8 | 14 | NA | TGTGCCAGCAGCTTAATAGCTAGAGACAATGAGCAGTTCTTC | CASSLIARDNEQFF
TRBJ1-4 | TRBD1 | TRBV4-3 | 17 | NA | TGCGCCAGCAGCCAAGATCCGCCGACAGGGGGCGCCGGAAAACTGTTTTTT | CASSQDPPTGGAGKLFF
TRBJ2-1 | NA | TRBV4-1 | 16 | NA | TGCGCCAGCAGCCAAGAAGTGGGAGTAACCTACAATGAGCAGTTCTTC | CASSQEVGVTYNEQFF
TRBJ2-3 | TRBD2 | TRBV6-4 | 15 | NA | TGTGCCAGCAGTGAGACTAGCGGGAGCGCAGATACGCAGTATTTT | CASSETSGSADTQYF
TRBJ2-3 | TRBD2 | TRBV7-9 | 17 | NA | TGTGCCAGCAGCGACCCTAGCGGAGAAGCTAGCACAGATACGCAGTATTTT | CASSDPSGEASTDTQYF
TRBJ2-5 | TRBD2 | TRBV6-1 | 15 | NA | TGTGCCAGCAGTGACGTTGCGGGGGGCCAAGAGACCCAGTACTTC | CASSDVAGGQETQYF
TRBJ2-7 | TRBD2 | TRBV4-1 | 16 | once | TGCGCCAGCAGCCAAGAGGTGACTAGCGGGGGGTACGAGCAGTACTTC | CASSQEVTSGGYEQYF
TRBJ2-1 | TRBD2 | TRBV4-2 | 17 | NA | TGTGCCAGCAGCCAACCCCTAGCGGAGGGGAACTACAATGAGCAGTTCTTC | CASSQPLAEGNYNEQFF
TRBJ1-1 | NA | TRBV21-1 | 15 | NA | TGTGCCAGCAGCAAAGGGGCGCGTATGAACACTGAAGCTTTCTTT | CASSKGARMNTEAFF
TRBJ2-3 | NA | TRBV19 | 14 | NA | TGTGCCAGTGGAGTAGCGCCTAGCACAGATACGCAGTATTTT | CASGVAPSTDTQYF
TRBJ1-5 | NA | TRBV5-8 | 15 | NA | TGTGCCAGCAGCTTGGTCGGGTATAGCAATCAGCCCCAGCATTTT | CASSLVGYSNQPQHF
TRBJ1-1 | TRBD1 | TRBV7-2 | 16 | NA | TGTGCCAGCAGCCCGGGACAGGGGAATGTGGGTGCTGAAGCTTTCTTT | CASSPGQGNVGAEAFF